The T cell receptor beta chain under discussion was sequenced for a study of patients and donors after allogeneic stem cell transplantation. From the RT-PCR reads, TCRdb called clonotypes with MiXCR, one entry per CDR3 protein. This sample yields tens of thousands of distinct CDR3 sequences, of which under 7.5% are seen a single time; about 35% belongs to the top ten. The TCR comes from a human donor who was either an allogeneic HSCT recipient or a stem cell or donor lymphocyte infusion donor (not recorded which). It is not recorded whose cells these are; they may come from a transplant donor. Sequences were obtained from blood, either unsorted or a sorted T cell fraction (not recorded which).

The CDR3 here is CASSPSGQGIGEQYF. As DNA, the CDR3 is TGTGCCAGCAGCCCATCTGGACAGGGCATTGGCGAGCAGTACTTC. The chain links TRBV11-2 to TRBJ2-7; 8 bases are a match to TRBD1. The CDR3 is made up of 15 amino acids. Germline CDR1 SGHAT, CDR2 FQNNGV. The V gene end was trimmed by 5 bases and the J gene end by 6 bases; junction bases not matched to a gene: 12.